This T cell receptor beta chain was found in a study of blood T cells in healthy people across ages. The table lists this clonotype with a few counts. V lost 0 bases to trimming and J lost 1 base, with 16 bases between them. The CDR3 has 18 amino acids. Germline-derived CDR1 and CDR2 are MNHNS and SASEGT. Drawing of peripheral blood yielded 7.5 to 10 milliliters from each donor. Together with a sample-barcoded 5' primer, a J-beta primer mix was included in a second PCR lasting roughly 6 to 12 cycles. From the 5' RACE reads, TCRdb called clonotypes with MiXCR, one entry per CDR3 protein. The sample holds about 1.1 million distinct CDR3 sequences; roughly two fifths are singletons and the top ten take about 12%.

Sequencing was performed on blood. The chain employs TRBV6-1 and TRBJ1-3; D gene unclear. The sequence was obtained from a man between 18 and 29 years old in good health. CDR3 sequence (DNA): TGTGCCAGCAGTGAAGCGATCCGGGTTCGAGGATCTGGAAACACCATATATTTT. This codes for CASSEAIRVRGSGNTIYF.